This T cell receptor beta chain comes out of a study of T-cell reconstitution after alpha-beta-depleted transplantation in children. It was with unique molecular identifiers that the TCRbeta library was prepared. One entry per CDR3 protein results from TCRdb running MiXCR on the PCR reads. The repertoire has about 20,000 distinct CDR3 sequences, approximately 12% of them found once; the top ten carry around 38%. This clonotype was counted ten times or more. Its matching antigen is unknown. Study-level findings and limits: Newly made T cells mostly supplied T-cell counts and diversity one year after transplant. Several hundred rapidly expanded clones from non-depleted graft cells reportedly supplied alpha-beta T cells about two months post-transplant. Several patients had high TCRbeta diversity at day 60; it came from surviving recipient T cells and thymic progenitors.

The sample here was PBMCs, mostly from graft donor cells, taken 60 days after TCRalphabeta/CD19-depleted stem cell transplant. The receptor's source is a female patient aged 2 to 10 who had a stem cell transplant for congenital amegakaryocytic thrombocytopenia, so the T cells may come from the graft donor.

CDR3 sequence: CSVEGAFGNNEQFF. DNA for the CDR3: TGCAGCGTTGAAGGAGCGTTCGGGAACAATGAGCAGTTCTTC. The chain is built from TRBV29-1 and TRBJ2-1; the D gene is possibly TRBD2 (5 bases). The germline V gene has CDR1 SQVTM and CDR2 ANQGSEA. V dropped 1 base and J dropped 5 bases, with 12 bases sitting between them. The CDR3 is 14 residues long.